A selection of T cell receptor beta chains follows, all from one sample in a study of blood T cell repertoires in COVID-19. Clones were sequenced by immunoSEQ multiplex PCR, and TCRdb holds only the in-frame ones, with some missing. There are approximately 300,000 clones in the sample; 80% to 85% occur only once, and around 16% lies in the top ten. The sequenced sample was peripheral blood. These receptors were collected from a person in their 70s with COVID-19, enrolled during active disease. CDR3s include the opening cysteine and the closing phenylalanine or tryptophan. A D gene is named only where the DNA matches it firmly. The size of a clone is reported for some rows only, either as once, few or many, or as a class for expanded clones.

TRBJ1-6 TRBD1 16 TRBV5-1 - TGCGCCAGCAGCAGAGAAACCGGGACAGGGGCTCCACCCCTCCACTTT CASSRETGTGAPPLHF
TRBJ2-5 - 13 TRBV29-1 - TGCAGCGTTGACGTTCTTAATCAAGAGACCCAGTACTTC CSVDVLNQETQYF
TRBJ1-5 - 15 TRBV28 - TGTGCCAGCAGGTCTACCGGGGGGAGCAATCAGCCCCAGCATTTT CASRSTGGSNQPQHF
TRBJ2-1 TRBD2 15 TRBV24-1 - TGTGCCACCGAAGGGACTAGCGGGAGACAGGATGAGCAGTTCTTC CATEGTSGRQDEQFF
TRBJ2-3 - 13 TRBV28 few TGTGCCACCATAGCGGCTAGCACAGATACGCAGTATTTT CATIAASTDTQYF
TRBJ2-1 TRBD1 16 TRBV5-8 - TGTGCCAGCAGCTTCTTGACAGGGGGCTCCTACAATGAGCAGTTCTTC CASSFLTGGSYNEQFF
TRBJ2-3 TRBD1 16 TRBV6-1 - TGTGCCAGCAGTGAAGGGACAGGGCTTAGCACAGATACGCAGTATTTT CASSEGTGLSTDTQYF
TRBJ2-7 TRBD1 15 TRBV5-1 - TGCGCCAGCAGCTACGACCCGGGACAGCACTACGAGCAGTACTTC CASSYDPGQHYEQYF
TRBJ1-5 TRBD1 12 TRBV2 - TGTGCAGAGGGGACAGGGACTCAGCCCCAGCATTTT CAEGTGTQPQHF
TRBJ1-6 - 15 TRBV28 few TGTGCCAGCAGCCCCTCCGCGGGTAGTGGGTCACCCCTCCACTTT CASSPSAGSGSPLHF
TRBJ2-1 TRBD2 16 TRBV11-3 - TGTGCCAGCAGCTTAGGTACAGCGGGGTACTACAATGAGCAGTTCTTC CASSLGTAGYYNEQFF
TRBJ1-2 - 15 TRBV6-5 - TGTGCCAGCAGTACACTAATCGGGAATCACAATGGCTACACCTTC CASSTLIGNHNGYTF
TRBJ1-3 - 17 TRBV5-1 once TGCGCCAGCAGCTTGGTTTTTGGGAGGTCCTCTGGAAACACCATATATTTT CASSLVFGRSSGNTIYF
TRBJ2-2 - 16 TRBV27 - TGTGCCAGCAGTTTGCAGGGAGGACGAGGCACCGGGGAGCTGTTTTTT CASSLQGGRGTGELFF
TRBJ1-4 TRBD1 15 TRBV7-9 - TGTGCCAGCAGCTTAGGGGGGACAGAAAATGGAAAACTGTTTTTT CASSLGGTENGKLFF
TRBJ2-7 TRBD2 15 TRBV30 - TGTGCCTGGCGGCCCCCTGGGAGCGGGAGCGTCGAGCAGTACTTC CAWRPPGSGSVEQYF
TRBJ2-1 - 14 TRBV6-4 - TGTGCCAGCAGTAGGGACACCACCTACAATGAGCAGTTCTTC CASSRDTTYNEQFF
TRBJ1-6 TRBD1 14 TRBV7-3 few TGTGCCAGCAGTCTAGGGGGCCTCAATTCACCCCTCCACTTT CASSLGGLNSPLHF
TRBJ2-7 TRBD1 12 TRBV7-9 many TGTGCCAGCGGGACAGGCCTTTCCGAGCAGTACTTC CASGTGLSEQYF
TRBJ2-6 - 17 TRBV18 - TGTGCCAGCTCACCGGTCAGGGGCGAGTCTGGGGCCAACGTCCTGACTTTC CASSPVRGESGANVLTF
TRBJ2-3 - 14 TRBV27 - TGTGCCAGCAGATCTCCCAACAGGGAAGATACGCAGTATTTT CASRSPNREDTQYF
TRBJ2-7 - 16 TRBV7-2 - TGTGCCAGCAGCTTCATAAACTCCAGGTCCGGAGGTGAGCAGTACTTC CASSFINSRSGGEQYF